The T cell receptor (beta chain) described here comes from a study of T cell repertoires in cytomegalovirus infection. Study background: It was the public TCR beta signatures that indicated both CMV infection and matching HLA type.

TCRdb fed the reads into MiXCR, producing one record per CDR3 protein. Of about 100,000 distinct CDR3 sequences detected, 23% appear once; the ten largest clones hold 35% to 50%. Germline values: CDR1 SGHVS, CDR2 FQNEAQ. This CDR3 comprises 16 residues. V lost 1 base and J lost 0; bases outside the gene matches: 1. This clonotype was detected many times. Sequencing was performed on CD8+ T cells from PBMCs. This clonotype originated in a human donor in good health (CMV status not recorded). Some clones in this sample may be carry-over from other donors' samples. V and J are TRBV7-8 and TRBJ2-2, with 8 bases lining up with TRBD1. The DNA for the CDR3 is TGTGCCAGCAGCTTAGTGGGACAGGCGAACACCGGGGAGCTGTTTTTT. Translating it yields CASSLVGQANTGELFF.